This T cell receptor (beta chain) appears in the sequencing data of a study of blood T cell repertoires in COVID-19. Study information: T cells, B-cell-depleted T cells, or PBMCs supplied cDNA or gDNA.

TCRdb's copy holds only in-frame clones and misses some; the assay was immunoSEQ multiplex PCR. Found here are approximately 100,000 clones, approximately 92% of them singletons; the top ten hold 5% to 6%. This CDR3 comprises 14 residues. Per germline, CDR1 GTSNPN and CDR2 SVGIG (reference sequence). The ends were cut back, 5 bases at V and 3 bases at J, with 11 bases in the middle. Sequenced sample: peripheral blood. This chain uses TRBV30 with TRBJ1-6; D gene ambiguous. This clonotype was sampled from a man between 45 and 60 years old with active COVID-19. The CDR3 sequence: CAWSTSDYNSPLHF. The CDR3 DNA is TGTGCCTGGTCGACATCCGACTATAATTCACCCCTCCACTTT. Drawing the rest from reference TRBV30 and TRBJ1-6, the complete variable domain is SQTIHQWPATLVQPVGSPLSLECTVEGTSNPNLYWYRQAAGRGLQLLFYSVGIGQISSEVPQNLSASRPQDRQFILSSKKLLLSDSGFYLCAWSTSDYNSPLHFGNGTRLTVT.